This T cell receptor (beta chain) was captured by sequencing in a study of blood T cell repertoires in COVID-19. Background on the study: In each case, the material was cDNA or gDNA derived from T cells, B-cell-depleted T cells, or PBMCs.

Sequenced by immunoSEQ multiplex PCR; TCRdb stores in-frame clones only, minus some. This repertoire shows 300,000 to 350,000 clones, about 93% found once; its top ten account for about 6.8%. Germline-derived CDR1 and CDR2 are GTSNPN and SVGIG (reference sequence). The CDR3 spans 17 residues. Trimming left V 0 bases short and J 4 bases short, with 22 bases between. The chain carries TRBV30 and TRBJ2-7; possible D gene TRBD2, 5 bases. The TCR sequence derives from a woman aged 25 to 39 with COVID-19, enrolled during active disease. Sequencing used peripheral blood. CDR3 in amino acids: CAWSVQASYSRGYEQYF. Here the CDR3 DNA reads TGTGCCTGGAGTGTTCAGGCGAGCTATTCCCGGGGATACGAGCAGTACTTC.